The next 28 T cell receptor beta chains were all read from a single sample in a study of memory CD4+ T cells and cytomegalovirus serostatus. The sort gate was single viable CD3+CD4+CD8-CD45RO+ cells for memory CD4+ T cells. The protocol was immunoSEQ multiplex PCR, while the TCRdb copy is restricted to in-frame clones and leaves out a portion. The sample includes 55,000 or so clones, over 60% of them seen just once. The material sequenced was memory CD4+ T cells from blood. All receptors come from an adult in good health and CMV-seropositive.

The chain uses TRBV9 and TRBJ2-3; D is unclear. The V end was cut by 2 bases, the J end by 3 bases, with 7 bases between. Germline V lookup: CDR1 SGDLS, CDR2 YYNGEE. The CDR3 extends over 13 amino acids. The CDR3 is CASSVQLTDTQYF. The CDR3 nucleotides read TGTGCCAGCAGCGTCCAGCTTACAGATACGCAGTATTTT.

This chain uses TRBV28 with TRBJ2-3; 8 bases line up with TRBD1. In germline, CDR1 is MDHEN, CDR2 SYDVKM. CDR3 length: 14 amino acids. V lost 3 bases and J lost 6; bases outside the gene matches: 5. CDR3 amino acids: CASSFRTGLDTQYF. CDR3 nucleotides: TGTGCCAGCAGTTTCCGGACAGGGTTGGATACGCAGTATTTT.

This chain joins TRBV2 and TRBJ2-1, with 9 nucleotides matching TRBD1. Germline V gene sequence: CDR1 SNHLY, CDR2 FYNNEI. The CDR3 runs 15 residues. Germline trimming cut 0 bases from V and 6 bases from J; bases unmatched to any gene: 3. The CDR3 loop reads CASSEADRGGNEQFF. CDR3 nucleotides: TGTGCCAGCAGTGAAGCGGACAGGGGAGGCAATGAGCAGTTCTTC.

The rearrangement uses TRBV11-2 and TRBJ2-7, with D hard to call. The length of the CDR3 is 13 residues. The germline V and J ends were trimmed by 1 base and 6 bases, with 10 bases remaining between them. The germline V gene has CDR1 SGHAT and CDR2 FQNNGV. CDR3 nucleotides: TGTGCCAGCAGCTTAGGGCTTTCAGGCGAGCAGTACTTC. This gives the protein CASSLGLSGEQYF. Based on the CDR3 plus reference TRBV11-2 and TRBJ2-7, the full variable domain is EAGVAQSPRYKIIEKRQSVAFWCNPISGHATLYWYQQILGQGPKLLIQFQNNGVVDDSQLPKDRFSAERLKGVDSTLKIQPAKLEDSAVYLCASSLGLSGEQYFGPGTRLTVT.

The V call is TRBV29-1, the J call TRBJ2-3; no reliable D call. Trimming shortened V by 3 bases and J by 6 bases, and 13 bases separated the two germline ends. In germline, CDR1 is SQVTM, CDR2 ANQGSEA. This CDR3 is built from 13 residues. CDR3 sequence reads: CSVEFRILDTQYF. CDR3 nucleotide sequence: TGCAGCGTTGAGTTCCGTATCCTTGATACGCAGTATTTT.

Comment on this clone: One end of the junction is discordant with germline, which a read error may explain. The gene calls are TRBV11-1 and TRBJ2-1; maybe TRBD1 (6 bases). CDR1 and CDR2 (germline): SGHAT, FQDESV (reference sequence). This CDR3 comprises 15 residues. Written as DNA, the CDR3 is TGTGCCAGCAGCCAACGACAGGACTCCTACAATGGGCAGTTCTTC. Protein sequence: CASSQRQDSYNGQFF.

J is TRBJ1-5 and V is TRBV7-6, with a possible D match to TRBD1 (6 bases). This CDR3 comprises 14 residues. Germline V CDR1 and CDR2: SGHVS, FNYEAQ. Trimming left V 5 bases short and J 1 base short, with 9 bases between. The CDR3 DNA is TGTGCCAGCAGCCAGCAGGGGAGCAATCAGCCCCAGCATTTT. Protein sequence: CASSQQGSNQPQHF.

This clone showed up just once. V gene TRBV7-3 combines with J gene TRBJ2-5; D is possibly TRBD1 (6 bases). V lost 3 bases and J 7 bases, leaving 12 bases between the germline ends. The CDR3 length is 13 residues. Germline CDR1 SGHTA, CDR2 FQGTGA. This CDR3 reads CASSFSGAGTQYF. CDR3 DNA: TGTGCCAGCAGCTTCTCAGGGGCGGGGACCCAGTACTTC.

A note on this clone: Other DNA sequences in this specimen translate into the identical CDR3. This chain joins TRBV4-1 and TRBJ2-5, with D perhaps given as TRBD1 or TRBD2 (5 bases each). The length of the CDR3 is 14 residues. V lost 1 base to trimming and J lost 2 bases, with 8 bases between them. Per the germline V gene, CDR1 is MGHRA and CDR2 is YSYEKL. The CDR3 region is CASSQGGPQETQYF. The CDR3 DNA follows: TGCGCCAGCAGCCAAGGGGGACCTCAAGAGACCCAGTACTTC.

The chain uses TRBV29-1 and TRBJ2-5; the D gene is possibly TRBD1 (5 bases). The CDR3 is 12 amino acids. Germline CDR1 reads SQVTM; CDR2 reads ANQGSEA. This CDR3 is CTGQGYQETQYF. DNA for the CDR3: TGCACCGGGCAGGGTTACCAAGAGACCCAGTACTTC.

Turning to this clone: A read error may account for a junction end that differs from germline. V usage is TRBV19 and J usage is TRBJ2-7; possibly TRBD2 for D (5 bases). The CDR3 sequence is 13 residues long. Germline assignment: CDR1 LNHDA and CDR2 SQIVND (reference sequence). The CDR3 loop reads CASSISQYGENHF. The CDR3 bases are TGTGCCAGTAGTATTTCTCAGTACGGGGAGAATCACTTC.

The DNA of the CDR3 is TGTGCCAGCAGCCCCCTCGGGCGCTACGAGCAGTACTTC. Protein sequence: CASSPLGRYEQYF. The chain combines TRBV7-2 with TRBJ2-7; D unclear. Germline CDR1 and CDR2: SGHTA and FQGNSA. CDR3 length: 13 residues. The ends were cut back, 5 bases at V and 3 bases at J, with 11 bases in the middle.

The chain's CDR3 is CASRPRQGPYEQYF. CDR3 nucleotides: TGTGCCAGCAGACCGAGACAGGGCCCCTACGAGCAGTACTTC. The chain carries TRBV6-6 and TRBJ2-7; TRBD1 aligns across 7 bases. Germline V gene lookup returns CDR1 MNHNY and CDR2 SVGAGI (reference sequence). CDR3 size: 14 residues. V was pared by 6 bases and J by 2 bases, with 7 bases of the junction left unmatched.

The J gene is TRBJ2-7, the V gene TRBV15; 7 nucleotides line up with TRBD1. The CDR3 extends over 14 amino acids. Trimming cost V 0 bases and J 5 bases; bases outside gene matches: 4. Germline V lookup: CDR1 LNHNV, CDR2 YYDKDF (reference sequence). The CDR3 spells CATSRDQGVDEQYF. In DNA form, the CDR3 reads TGTGCCACCAGCAGAGACCAGGGGGTTGACGAGCAGTACTTC.

V and J are TRBV7-8 and TRBJ2-7; 9 nucleotides match TRBD2. The trim removed 6 bases at V and 5 bases at J, leaving 2 bases unmatched. This CDR3 contains 12 residues. From germline, CDR1 is SGHVS and CDR2 FQNEAQ. CDR3 nucleotide sequence: TGTGCCAGCAGTGTAGCGGGGGACGAGCAGTACTTC. As protein: CASSVAGDEQYF.

This clone has only a few counts. The V and J genes are TRBV5-1 and TRBJ1-6; the match to TRBD1 covers 7 bases. Germline trimming cut 0 bases from V and 2 bases from J; bases unmatched to any gene: 5. The CDR3 totals 17 residues. Germline V gene lookup returns CDR1 SGHRS and CDR2 YFSETQ. The CDR3 sequence: CASSLAPQGTYNSPLHF. The CDR3 DNA reads TGCGCCAGCAGCTTGGCACCACAGGGGACCTATAATTCACCCCTCCACTTT.

This sequence joins TRBV6-4 and TRBJ1-4; a weak D match, TRBD1 (6 bases). The V end was cut by 6 bases, the J end by 3 bases, with 11 bases between. This CDR3 region has 14 residues. Germline V CDR1 and CDR2: MRHNA, SNTAGT. This chain's CDR3 is CASSERGANEKLFF. The CDR3 bases are TGTGCCAGCAGCGAGAGGGGGGCTAATGAAAAACTGTTTTTT.

This chain connects TRBV19 to TRBJ1-1; 7 bases fit TRBD1. The CDR3 is made up of 13 amino acids. V shed 11 bases and J 1 base; nucleotides not matched to a gene: 7. Germline V gene lookup returns CDR1 LNHDA and CDR2 SQIVND (reference sequence). DNA for the CDR3: TGTGCCTCAGGGGACAGACCGAACACTGAAGCTTTCTTT. Protein: CASGDRPNTEAFF.

As concerns this clone: The sample carries other DNA sequences with the same CDR3. The chain carries TRBV7-2 and TRBJ1-2; perhaps TRBD1 as D (6 bases). The V and J ends lost 1 base and 2 bases respectively, with 8 bases between them. In germline, CDR1 is SGHTA, CDR2 FQGNSA. The CDR3 has 14 amino acids. The CDR3 region is CASSLGGANYGYTF. DNA of the CDR3: TGTGCCAGCAGCTTAGGGGGGGCGAACTATGGCTACACCTTC. Supplemented by reference TRBV7-2 and TRBJ1-2, the full variable domain reads GAGVSQSPSNKVTEKGKDVELRCDPISGHTALYWYRQSLGQGLEFLIYFQGNSAPDKSGLPSDRFSAERTGGSVSTLTIQRTQQEDSAVYLCASSLGGANYGYTFGSGTRLTVV.

This chain joins TRBV5-6 and TRBJ1-3; possibly TRBD1 for D (5 bases). Germline lookup yields CDR1 SGHDT and CDR2 YYEEEE. The CDR3 consists of 14 residues. V dropped 1 base and J dropped 4 bases, with 9 bases sitting between them. The CDR3 DNA follows: TGTGCCAGCAGCTTGAGGGGTTCCGGAAACACCATATATTTT. Its translation: CASSLRGSGNTIYF. The variable domain in full, with the rest retrieved from reference TRBV5-6 and TRBJ1-3, is DAGVTQSPTHLIKTRGQQVTLRCSPKSGHDTVSWYQQALGQGPQFIFQYYEEEERQRGNFPDRFSGHQFPNYSSELNVNALLLGDSALYLCASSLRGSGNTIYFGEGSWLTVV.

This chain uses TRBV11-2 with TRBJ2-7; D may be TRBD1 (5 bases). The germline V gene encodes CDR1 SGHAT and CDR2 FQNNGV. The CDR3 runs 14 residues. The germline V and J ends were trimmed by 0 bases and 3 bases, with 9 bases remaining between them. DNA of the CDR3: TGTGCCAGCAGCTTAGAGGACACCATCTACGAGCAGTACTTC. Translating gives CASSLEDTIYEQYF.

This rearrangement joins TRBV6-6 to TRBJ1-3; D is undetermined. The germline V gene has CDR1 MNHNY and CDR2 SVGAGI (reference sequence). Trimming removed 2 bases at V and 5 bases at J, with 10 bases between. The CDR3 contains 14 residues. The CDR3 bases are TGTGCCAGCAGTTACCCTGGTCAGCGAAACACCATATATTTT. Protein product: CASSYPGQRNTIYF.

This clone was seen more than once but under ten times. The genes are TRBV5-4 and TRBJ1-1; D not certain. V was cut by 3 bases and J by 0 bases, with 6 bases left in between. The CDR3 covers 13 residues. Germline CDR1 SGHNT, CDR2 YYREEE (reference sequence). The CDR3 loop is CASSSQMNTEAFF. DNA of the CDR3: TGTGCCAGCAGCTCCCAAATGAACACTGAAGCTTTCTTT.

The chain employs TRBV19 and TRBJ2-5; TRBD2 agrees at 9 bases. Germline-derived CDR1 and CDR2 are LNHDA and SQIVND (reference sequence). The CDR3 is 16 residues long. After removal of 5 bases from V and 4 bases from J, the junction contained 11 bases not matched to a gene. The CDR3 reads CASSVVAGAGTETQYF. The CDR3 nucleotides are TGTGCCAGTAGTGTGGTAGCGGGGGCGGGGACAGAGACCCAGTACTTC.

The rearrangement joins TRBV11-2 to TRBJ1-6; 7 bases agree with TRBD1. The CDR3 covers 14 residues. CDR1 is SGHAT and CDR2 is FQNNGV in the germline V gene. Germline trimming cut 0 bases from V and 13 bases from J; bases unmatched to any gene: 6. The CDR3 protein is CASSLDGQVDPLHF. The CDR3 region has the DNA TGTGCCAGCAGCTTAGACGGACAGGTGGATCCCCTCCACTTT.

This rearrangement joins TRBV30 to TRBJ2-2; D uncertain. The CDR3 loop spans 13 amino acids. Germline V gene sequence: CDR1 GTSNPN, CDR2 SVGIG (reference sequence). The V end was cut by 6 bases, the J end by 0 bases, with 8 bases between. The DNA for the CDR3 is TGTGCCTGTGACCGTTCGAACACCGGGGAGCTGTTTTTT. It translates to CACDRSNTGELFF.

The CDR3, as DNA: TGTGCCAGCAGTTCACAGGGAAGTGGCGAGCAGTACTTC. Translating gives CASSSQGSGEQYF. The chain is built from TRBV6-1 and TRBJ2-7; the D gene is possibly TRBD1 (6 bases). From germline, CDR1 is MNHNS and CDR2 SASEGT. This CDR3 region has 13 residues. The germline V and J ends were trimmed by 5 bases and 6 bases, with 14 bases remaining between them.

This chain links TRBV5-4 with TRBJ2-2; D is possibly TRBD1 or TRBD2 (6 bases each). In germline, CDR1 is SGHNT, CDR2 YYREEE (reference sequence). V was clipped by 3 bases and J by 3 bases, with 18 bases between them. The CDR3 loop spans 17 amino acids. CDR3 in DNA: TGTGCCAGCAGCTCGAGGGGGGCAGGAAGGTACACCGGGGAGCTGTTTTTT. Protein product: CASSSRGAGRYTGELFF.